The 20 T cell receptor beta chains in this list originate from one sample, sequenced in a study of blood T cell repertoires in COVID-19. Sequencing used immunoSEQ multiplex PCR; TCRdb keeps in-frame clones, though not all of them. The top ten clones hold roughly 3.9% of a sample with just over 250,000 clones, 88% of them seen once. The source material was peripheral blood. These receptor sequences come from a man aged 55 to 70 who had recovered from COVID-19.

The V and J genes are TRBV19 and TRBJ1-5, with TRBD1 matching 12 bases. Unmatched junction bases numbered 5, after V lost 5 bases and J lost 0 bases. From germline, CDR1 is LNHDA and CDR2 SQIVND (reference sequence). The CDR3 runs 17 residues. The DNA for the CDR3 is TGTGCCAGTAGTGGGACAGGGGGCATACATAGCAATCAGCCCCAGCATTTT. It encodes CASSGTGGIHSNQPQHF.

On this clone: One end of the junction is discordant with germline, which a read error may explain. The V and J genes are TRBV4-2 and TRBJ2-3, with 13 bases matching TRBD2. Germline CDR1 reads LGHNA; CDR2 reads YNFKEQ. The CDR3 is made up of 18 amino acids. CDR3 DNA: TGTGCCAGCAGCCAAGAGTTACTAGCGGGGGGGCCGACAGATATGCAGTATTTT. Amino acid sequence: CASSQELLAGGPTDMQYF.

The chain couples TRBV21-1 to TRBJ1-6; no check of the table's D call, TRBD1, against the DNA was made. TRBV21-1 is a known pseudogene. The CDR3 loop spans 13 amino acids. The CDR3 loop is CASRGGQASPLHF. In nucleotides, the CDR3 is TGTGCCAGCAGAGGGGGACAGGCGTCACCCCTCCACTTT.

This clone occurred once. The chain joins TRBV27 to TRBJ1-5; 7 bases are a match to TRBD1. V dropped 6 bases and J dropped 1; count of bases not matched to a gene: 6. Germline V gene data show CDR1 as MNHEY and CDR2 as SMNVEV (reference sequence). This CDR3 has 15 residues. DNA for the CDR3: TGTGCCAGCAGGACGGGACAGTCGAGCAATCAGCCCCAGCATTTT. Translating gives CASRTGQSSNQPQHF.

The chain has TRBV5-4 and TRBJ2-1, with D unresolved. Germline V lookup: CDR1 SGHNT, CDR2 YYREEE (reference sequence). Trimming removed 0 bases at V and 7 bases at J, with 17 bases between. CDR3 length equals 16 residues. In nucleotides, the CDR3 is TGTGCCAGCAGCTTGGGTAGTCGCGGTTTACGTAATGAGCAGTTCTTC. This translates into CASSLGSRGLRNEQFF.

The chain has TRBV3-1 (or the pseudogene TRBV3-2) and TRBJ2-1, with 10 positions matching TRBD1. With V trimmed by 1 base and J by 15 bases, 9 bases remained unmatched. Germline-derived CDR1 and CDR2 are LGHDT and YNNKEL (reference sequence). The length of the CDR3 is 14 residues. As DNA, the CDR3 is TGTGCCAGCAGCCAAGGACCCCGGGACAGGGGTCCGTTCTTC. Protein sequence: CASSQGPRDRGPFF.

This clone has only a few counts. The chain is built from TRBV29-1 and TRBJ1-1; 11 bases agree with TRBD1. CDR3 length equals 14 residues. Germline loops: CDR1 SQVTM, CDR2 ANQGSEA. The V segment lost 6 bases and the J segment 4 bases; nucleotides outside the gene matches: 7. CDR3 amino acids: CSVWPGTGGTEAFF. CDR3 sequence (DNA): TGCAGCGTCTGGCCCGGGACAGGGGGCACTGAAGCTTTCTTT.

The CDR3 nucleotides read TGTGCCAGCAGCTTCTCCGGGGAGGGGAGCACTGAAGCTTTCTTT. It translates to CASSFSGEGSTEAFF. V and J are TRBV21-1 and TRBJ1-1. TRBV21-1 is recorded as a pseudogene. The CDR3 spans 15 residues.

V is TRBV5-1 and J is TRBJ2-7; 10 nucleotides match TRBD1. V shed 4 bases, J shed 2 bases, and the junction held 6 bases outside the gene matches. This CDR3 is built from 15 residues. Germline CDR1 reads SGHRS; CDR2 reads YFSETQ. The CDR3 is CASSEGTGATYEQYF. CDR3 nucleotides: TGCGCCAGCAGCGAAGGGACAGGGGCCACCTACGAGCAGTACTTC.

This clone has a single count. The rearrangement uses TRBV6-1 and TRBJ2-3; D gene uncertain. V was clipped by 4 bases and J by 4 bases, with 18 bases between them. The CDR3 runs 16 residues. Per germline, CDR1 MNHNS and CDR2 SASEGT. The CDR3 spells CASSGSTNQGADTQYF. In DNA form, the CDR3 reads TGTGCCAGCAGTGGTTCGACCAACCAAGGAGCAGATACGCAGTATTTT.

The chain is built from TRBV19 and TRBJ1-1; D is ambiguous. The CDR3 sequence is 11 residues long. Germline CDR1 reads LNHDA; CDR2 reads SQIVND (reference sequence). Trimming took off 7 bases at V and 1 base at J, with 4 bases between the two ends. As DNA, the CDR3 is TGTGCCAGTACTAGGAACACTGAAGCTTTCTTT. It codes for CASTRNTEAFF.

J is TRBJ1-4 and V is TRBV5-1, with D perhaps TRBD1 (6 bases). Trimming cost V 4 bases and J 4 bases, with 11 bases left between them. The CDR3 is 14 residues long. Germline CDR1 reads SGHRS; CDR2 reads YFSETQ. The CDR3 loop reads CASSDRSGNEKLFF. In DNA form, the CDR3 reads TGCGCCAGCAGCGACAGGTCAGGTAATGAAAAACTGTTTTTT.

This chain uses TRBV7-2 with TRBJ2-7; 8 bases fit TRBD2. The length of the CDR3 is 17 residues. CDR1 is SGHTA and CDR2 is FQGNSA in the germline V gene. Germline trimming cut 5 bases from V and 6 bases from J; bases unmatched to any gene: 18. Here the CDR3 DNA reads TGTGCCAGCAGCCGCCCTGCGGGGGGCCGCGATGTTGGCGAGCAGTACTTC. Translated, it gives CASSRPAGGRDVGEQYF.

The genes are TRBV5-6 and TRBJ2-7; 13 nucleotides line up with TRBD2. This CDR3 has 15 amino acids. Per the germline V gene, CDR1 is SGHDT and CDR2 is YYEEEE. Trimming at V came to 4 bases and at J to 4 bases, leaving 5 bases not matched to a gene. CDR3 nucleotide sequence: TGTGCCAGCAGCCCGGGACTAGCGGGGTCTTACGAGCAGTACTTC. Translating it yields CASSPGLAGSYEQYF.

Here the CDR3 reads CASSPDSPYEQYF. Written as DNA, the CDR3 is TGTGCCAGCTCACCGGACAGCCCCTACGAGCAGTACTTC. This chain connects TRBV18 to TRBJ2-7, with D tentatively TRBD1 (6 bases). The CDR3 has 13 residues. With 3 bases removed from V and 2 bases from J, the gap between germline ends came to 8 bases. Germline values: CDR1 KGHSH, CDR2 LQKENI.

J is TRBJ1-3 and V is TRBV3-1 (or the pseudogene TRBV3-2), with D tentatively TRBD1 (5 bases). The ends were cut back, 2 bases at V and 1 base at J, with 6 bases in the middle. This CDR3 is 14 amino acids long. CDR1 LGHDT and CDR2 YNNKEL come from the germline V gene (reference sequence). CDR3 protein: CASSQRTSGNTIYF. The CDR3 bases are TGTGCCAGCAGCCAACGGACATCTGGAAACACCATATATTTT.

The rearrangement uses TRBV6-5 and TRBJ2-5; the match to TRBD1 covers 10 bases. With V trimmed by 9 bases and J by 2 bases, 6 bases remained unmatched. The CDR3 is 14 residues long. Germline V gives CDR1 MNHEY, CDR2 SVGAGI. The CDR3 reads CASPGTGVQETQYF. In DNA form, the CDR3 reads TGTGCCAGTCCCGGGACAGGGGTTCAAGAGACCCAGTACTTC.

The chain joins TRBV29-1 to TRBJ2-1, with D possibly matching TRBD2 (5 bases). This CDR3 is built from 14 residues. The V gene's germline CDR1 is SQVTM and CDR2 ANQGSEA. Trimming pared 7 bases from V and 4 bases from J, leaving 17 bases between. CDR3: CSAPFGGTYNEQFF. The CDR3 DNA follows: TGCAGCGCTCCATTTGGAGGCACGTACAATGAGCAGTTCTTC.

There are many counts of this clone. The rearrangement links TRBV4-2 to TRBJ2-5; TRBD2 is a possible D gene (6 bases). CDR3 length equals 15 residues. Germline CDR1 is LGHNA and CDR2 is YNFKEQ. The V end lost 1 base, the J end lost 4 bases, and 13 bases lay between the germline ends. The DNA of the CDR3 is TGTGCCAGCAGCCAAGGCGCAAGGGAGGCAGAGACCCAGTACTTC. This sequence encodes CASSQGAREAETQYF.

This clone was detected only once. The rearrangement links TRBV7-3 to TRBJ2-5; 7 bases are shared with TRBD1. V dropped 2 bases and J dropped 4; count of bases not matched to a gene: 4. Germline V CDR1 and CDR2: SGHTA, FQGTGA. The length of the CDR3 is 14 residues. The CDR3 sequence: CASSLSPGGETQYF. The CDR3 nucleotides are TGTGCCAGCAGCTTATCCCCAGGGGGAGAGACCCAGTACTTC.